This T cell receptor (beta chain) appears in the sequencing data of a study of T cell changes during pregnancy in multiple sclerosis. The germline CDR1 and CDR2 sequences are SGHTS and YDEGEE. V shed 6 bases, J shed 3 bases, and the junction held 9 bases outside the gene matches. CDR3 length: 14 amino acids. The method was immunoSEQ multiplex PCR; TCRdb's version includes in-frame clones alone and lacks a portion of them. The data show approximately 30,000 clones, roughly 87% seen once. This chain joins TRBV5-8 and TRBJ2-7, with 7 nucleotides matching TRBD1. The specimen was CD8+ T cells from peripheral blood mononuclear cells, collected in the first trimester of pregnancy. This receptor was taken from a female donor with multiple sclerosis, enrolled in a pregnancy study. CDR3 residues: CASNTGDSHYEQYF. Written as DNA, the CDR3 is TGTGCCAGCAACACCGGGGACAGCCACTACGAGCAGTACTTC. Looking up the rest from reference TRBV5-8 and TRBJ2-7 gives the full variable domain: EAGVTQSPTHLIKTRGQQATLRCSPISGHTSVYWYQQALGLGLQFLLWYDEGEERNRGNFPPRFSGRQFPNYSSELNVNALELEDSALYLCASNTGDSHYEQYFGPGTRLTVT.